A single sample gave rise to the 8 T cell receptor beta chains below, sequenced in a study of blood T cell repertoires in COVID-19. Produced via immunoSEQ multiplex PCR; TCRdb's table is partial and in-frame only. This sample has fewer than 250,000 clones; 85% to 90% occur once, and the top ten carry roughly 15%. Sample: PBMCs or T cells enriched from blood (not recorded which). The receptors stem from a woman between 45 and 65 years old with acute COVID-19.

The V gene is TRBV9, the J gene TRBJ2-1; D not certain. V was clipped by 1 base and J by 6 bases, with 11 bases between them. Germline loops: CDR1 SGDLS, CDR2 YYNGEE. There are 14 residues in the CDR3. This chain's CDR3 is CASSVQWLPNEQFF. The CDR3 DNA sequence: TGTGCCAGCAGCGTACAATGGCTGCCCAATGAGCAGTTCTTC.

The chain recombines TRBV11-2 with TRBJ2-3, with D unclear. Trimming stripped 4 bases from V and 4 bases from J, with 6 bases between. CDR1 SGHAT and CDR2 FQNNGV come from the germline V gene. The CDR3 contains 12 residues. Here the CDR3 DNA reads TGTGCCAGCAGCTCCCCCGCAGATACGCAGTATTTT. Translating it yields CASSSPADTQYF.

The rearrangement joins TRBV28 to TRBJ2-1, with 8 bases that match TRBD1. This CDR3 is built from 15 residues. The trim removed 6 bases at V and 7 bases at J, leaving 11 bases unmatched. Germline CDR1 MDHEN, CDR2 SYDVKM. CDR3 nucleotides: TGTGCCAGCAGCCACAGGGGGGTGGGAAGGAATGAGCAGTTCTTC. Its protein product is CASSHRGVGRNEQFF.

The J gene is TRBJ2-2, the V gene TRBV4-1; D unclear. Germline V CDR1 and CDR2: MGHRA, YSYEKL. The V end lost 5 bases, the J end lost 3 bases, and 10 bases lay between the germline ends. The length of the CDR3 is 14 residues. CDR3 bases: TGCGCCAGCAGCGGCGGAGTGGACACCGGGGAGCTGTTTTTT. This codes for CASSGGVDTGELFF.

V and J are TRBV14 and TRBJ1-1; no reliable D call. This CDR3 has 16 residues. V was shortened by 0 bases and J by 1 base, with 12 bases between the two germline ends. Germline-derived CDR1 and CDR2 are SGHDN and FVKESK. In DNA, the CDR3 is TGTGCCAGCAGCCAAGATGGGTGGGGAGAGAACACTGAAGCTTTCTTT. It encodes CASSQDGWGENTEAFF.

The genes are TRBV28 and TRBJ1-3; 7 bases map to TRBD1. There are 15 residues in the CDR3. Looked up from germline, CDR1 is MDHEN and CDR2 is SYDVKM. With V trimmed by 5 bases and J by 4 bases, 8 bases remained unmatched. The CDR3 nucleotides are TGTGCCAGCAGTCCCCCGACAGGGCCGGGAAACACCATATATTTT. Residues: CASSPPTGPGNTIYF.

CDR3 loop: CASSLTGQGGSPLHF. The CDR3 nucleotides read TGTGCCAGCAGCTTAACGGGACAGGGGGGATCACCCCTCCACTTT. The genes are TRBV7-9 and TRBJ1-6; 11 bases map to TRBD1. This CDR3 region has 15 residues. CDR1 and CDR2 (germline): SEHNR, FQNEAQ (reference sequence). Unmatched junction bases numbered 4, after V lost 2 bases and J lost 10 bases.

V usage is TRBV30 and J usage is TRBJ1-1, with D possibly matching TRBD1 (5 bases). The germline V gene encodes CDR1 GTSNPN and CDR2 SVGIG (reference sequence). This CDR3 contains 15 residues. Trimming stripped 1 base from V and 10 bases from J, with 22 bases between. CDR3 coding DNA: TGTGCCTGGAGTGGGCCCCTTGGGGCACTTGGTATAGCTTTCTTT. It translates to CAWSGPLGALGIAFF.